These 18 T cell receptor beta chains came from one sample sequenced in a study of cytomegalovirus exposure and HLA in healthy donors. Both 60 Vbeta primers and 13 Jbeta primers went into the PCR. Data came from immunoSEQ multiplex PCR; TCRdb stores just in-frame clones and leaves some out. The table shows some 110,000 clones, with around 70% occurring only once. The sample taken for sequencing was PBMCs. The origin of the receptors is a woman between 50 and 59 years old in good health and CMV-seropositive.

The chain has TRBV28 and TRBJ2-5, with 14 positions matching TRBD2. Germline CDR1 and CDR2: MDHEN and SYDVKM. V dropped 4 bases and J dropped 4; count of bases not matched to a gene: 5. The CDR3 has 16 amino acids. The DNA for the CDR3 is TGTGCCAGCAGTTCACGACTAGCGGGAGGGTTAGAGACCCAGTACTTC. Amino acid sequence: CASSSRLAGGLETQYF.

The CDR3 here is CASSLERDTDTQYF. The CDR3 nucleotides read TGCGCCAGCAGCTTGGAGCGGGACACAGATACGCAGTATTTT. The chain employs TRBV5-1 and TRBJ2-3; 7 nucleotides align to TRBD2. V dropped 0 bases and J dropped 2; count of bases not matched to a gene: 0. The germline V gene encodes CDR1 SGHRS and CDR2 YFSETQ. The CDR3 is made up of 14 amino acids.

The rearrangement uses TRBV29-1 and TRBJ2-1; a possible D gene is TRBD2 (5 bases). V lost 4 bases to trimming and J lost 0 bases, with 16 bases between them. Germline CDR1 and CDR2: SQVTM and ANQGSEA. The CDR3 covers 16 residues. The CDR3 sequence: CSVGTSEISSYNEQFF. Here the CDR3 DNA reads TGCAGCGTTGGGACTTCCGAAATCAGCTCCTACAATGAGCAGTTCTTC.

This clone was seen more than once but under ten times. The V and J genes are TRBV7-9 and TRBJ2-7; TRBD1 matches 8 bases. The CDR3 runs 14 residues. Germline CDR1 is SEHNR and CDR2 is FQNEAQ (reference sequence). V lost 5 bases and J lost 5; bases outside the gene matches: 8. DNA of the CDR3: TGTGCCAGCAGCCCGTGGACAGGGATAGACGAGCAGTACTTC. As protein: CASSPWTGIDEQYF.

This clone was seen just once. The rearrangement uses TRBV30 and TRBJ2-7; the match to TRBD1 covers 9 bases. V shed 4 bases and J 4 bases; nucleotides not matched to a gene: 5. This CDR3 region has 13 residues. Looked up from germline, CDR1 is GTSNPN and CDR2 is SVGIG (reference sequence). The DNA for the CDR3 is TGTGCCTGGATGGTCGACAGGGGGTACGAGCAGTACTTC. Its translation: CAWMVDRGYEQYF.

The V gene is TRBV6-6, the J gene TRBJ1-2, with D possibly being TRBD1 (6 bases). The CDR3 extends over 13 amino acids. Per the germline V gene, CDR1 is MNHNY and CDR2 is SVGAGI (reference sequence). The V end lost 7 bases, the J end lost 4 bases, and 13 bases lay between the germline ends. The CDR3 loop is CASNRDTIYGYTF. The CDR3 bases are TGTGCCAGCAACCGGGACACGATCTATGGCTACACCTTC.

This chain joins TRBV5-5 and TRBJ2-1; D is perhaps TRBD2 (6 bases). The CDR3 totals 16 residues. Trimming took 4 bases from V and 5 from J, leaving 19 bases between them. Germline CDR1 SGHKS, CDR2 YYEKEE (reference sequence). CDR3 in DNA: TGTGCCAGCAGCACCCGGGACTGGACCTCTAACAATGAGCAGTTCTTC. Its translation: CASSTRDWTSNNEQFF.

The chain uses TRBV5-5 and TRBJ2-7, with 9 positions matching TRBD1. The CDR3 runs 14 residues. The germline gives CDR1 SGHKS, CDR2 YYEKEE (reference sequence). The junction had 6 bases not matched to a gene; V was cut back by 4 bases and J by 4 bases. CDR3 region: CASSPGQGWYEQYF. The DNA of the CDR3 is TGTGCCAGCAGCCCGGGACAGGGTTGGTACGAGCAGTACTTC.

This chain links TRBV4-3 with TRBJ2-1; TRBD2 matches at 8 bases. V trimming: 6 bases; J trimming: 1 base; junction bases outside the gene matches: 8. The germline V gene encodes CDR1 LGHNA and CDR2 YSLEER. This CDR3 comprises 16 residues. In nucleotides, the CDR3 is TGCGCCAGCAGTCCCACTAGCGGTAATTCCTACAATGAGCAGTTCTTC. Its protein product is CASSPTSGNSYNEQFF.

The V gene is TRBV9, the J gene TRBJ1-3; no reliable D call. CDR1 is SGDLS and CDR2 is YYNGEE in the germline V gene. V lost 6 bases and J lost 4, with 8 bases in between. There are 12 residues in the CDR3. The CDR3 is CASNSYGNTIYF. The CDR3 region has the DNA TGTGCCAGCAACAGCTACGGAAACACCATATATTTT.

This chain joins TRBV19 and TRBJ1-1, with D perhaps TRBD1 (5 bases). The CDR3 is 15 amino acids. Germline V gives CDR1 LNHDA, CDR2 SQIVND (reference sequence). V lost 7 bases and J 3 bases, leaving 18 bases between the germline ends. CDR3 protein: CASILTPGSYTEAFF. The CDR3 DNA follows: TGTGCCAGTATTCTAACACCAGGGTCTTACACTGAAGCTTTCTTT.

The chain couples TRBV7-7 to TRBJ1-5; D remains unclear. There are 13 residues in the CDR3. The V gene's germline CDR1 is SSHAT and CDR2 FNYEAQ (reference sequence). Trimming pared 5 bases from V and 4 bases from J, leaving 9 bases between. Written as DNA, the CDR3 is TGTGCCAGCAGCCCCGACACTAATCAGCCCCAGCATTTT. Translation gives CASSPDTNQPQHF.

This clone was detected only a few times. The V gene is TRBV4-3, the J gene TRBJ1-1; D is possibly TRBD1 (6 bases). Germline V CDR1 and CDR2: LGHNA, YSLEER. Trimming cost V 6 bases and J 1 base, with 12 bases left between them. There are 14 residues in the CDR3. CDR3 sequence reads: CASRLRGANTEAFF. Written as DNA, the CDR3 is TGCGCCAGCAGACTACGGGGGGCGAACACTGAAGCTTTCTTT.

This clone has only one observation. The J gene is TRBJ2-3, the V gene TRBV5-1, with TRBD1 matching 9 bases. The germline CDR1 and CDR2 sequences are SGHRS and YFSETQ. This CDR3 comprises 15 residues. V shed 3 bases and J 3 bases; nucleotides not matched to a gene: 5. The CDR3 sequence is CASSSTDRGTDTQYF. The CDR3 DNA is TGCGCCAGCAGCTCGACGGACAGGGGAACAGATACGCAGTATTTT.

The J gene is TRBJ1-1, the V gene TRBV10-3; TRBD1 is a possible D gene (6 bases). This CDR3 has 13 amino acids. With 6 bases removed from V and 1 base from J, the gap between germline ends came to 9 bases. Germline CDR1 and CDR2: ENHRY and SYGVKD. CDR3: CAIRQGWNTEAFF. The CDR3 nucleotides read TGTGCCATCAGACAGGGATGGAACACTGAAGCTTTCTTT.

The sample holds a few counts of this clone. The chain uses TRBV5-1 and TRBJ2-3, with 8 bases fitting TRBD1. V was clipped by 5 bases and J by 2 bases; unmatched bases: 10. Germline CDR1 is SGHRS and CDR2 is YFSETQ. The CDR3 has 16 residues. This CDR3 reads CASSSTGVPHTDTQYF. The CDR3 region has the DNA TGCGCCAGCAGTTCGACAGGGGTCCCCCACACAGATACGCAGTATTTT. Complete variable domain (other parts from reference TRBV5-1 and TRBJ2-3): KAGVTQTPRYLIKTRGQQVTLSCSPISGHRSVSWYQQTPGQGLQFLFEYFSETQRNKGNFPGRFSGRQFSNSRSEMNVSTLELGDSALYLCASSSTGVPHTDTQYFGPGTRLTVL.

A single count supports this clone. This chain links TRBV29-1 with TRBJ2-5; TRBD1 agrees at 8 bases. Germline values: CDR1 SQVTM, CDR2 ANQGSEA. The CDR3 is made up of 15 amino acids. V dropped 5 bases and J dropped 5; count of bases not matched to a gene: 13. CDR3 bases: TGCAGCGTTAGAGATTCGACAGGGGCGGGTGAGACCCAGTACTTC. It is translated as CSVRDSTGAGETQYF. The full variable domain, completed using reference TRBV29-1 and TRBJ2-5, is SAVISQKPSRDICQRGTSLTIQCQVDSQVTMMFWYRQQPGQSLTLIATANQGSEATYESGFVIDKFPISRPNLTFSTLTVSNMSPEDSSIYLCSVRDSTGAGETQYFGPGTRLLVL.

This clone was detected a few times. The chain carries TRBV25-1 and TRBJ1-2, with D tentatively TRBD1 (5 bases). CDR1 MGHDK and CDR2 SYGVNS come from the germline V gene. Trimming cost V 2 bases and J 4 bases, with 20 bases left between them. The CDR3 runs 17 residues. CDR3 loop: CASSEGEGARGIYGYTF. CDR3 in DNA: TGTGCCAGCAGTGAAGGGGAGGGTGCCCGGGGGATCTATGGCTACACCTTC.